Sequencing of this TCR beta chain was carried out in a study of early T cells in non-severe SARS-CoV-2 infection. Study in general: Sequencing of bulk RNA from unsorted whole blood was done, without chain pairing. Study conclusions and caveats: Matches to VDJdb favored anti-spike CD8 responses and missed private and CD4 specificities.

V dropped 6 bases and J dropped 7; count of bases not matched to a gene: 4. CDR3 length: 14 amino acids. Tagging with unique molecular identifiers was applied to individual cDNA molecules. Using its own MiXCR run on the 5' RACE reads, TCRdb lists one record per CDR3 protein. The repertoire consists of under 85,000 distinct CDR3 sequences, with roughly 10% occurring once and the leading ten covering 4.5% to 7%. This clonotype was seen more than once but under ten times. The antigen remains unidentified. The sample in question was whole blood, obtained at baseline. This sequence was found in an adult who was a healthcare worker with PCR-confirmed SARS-CoV-2 infection or an uninfected control (not recorded which). The chain is built from TRBV12-3 or TRBV12-4 and TRBJ2-1; TRBD2 matches 12 bases. CDR3 sequence reads: CASRLAGGSNEQFF. The DNA of the CDR3 is TGTGCCAGCAGACTAGCGGGGGGTTCTAATGAGCAGTTCTTC.